This TCR beta chain was identified during a study of blood T cell repertoires in COVID-19 (dated by TCRdb to the early 2020s). For the study in its entirety: Samples from collaborators originated in the United States, Italy and Spain and spanned both the acute and convalescent phases of COVID-19. The samples were drawn from the first 160 participants of the ongoing ImmuneRACE study and from 1,254 subjects provided by 6 global collaborators. Deeply sampled blood TCRbeta repertoires from subjects exposed to, actively infected with, or recovered from COVID-19 were included in the dataset. The prospective study material was composed of cDNA or gDNA derived from T cells, B-cell-depleted T cells, or PBMCs. Where available, HLA class I and class II types were obtained from metadata supplied by the sample provider rather than from assay-based typing. The repertoires were made available in a free public database intended to serve as a resource for research on the immune response to SARS-CoV-2. A de-identified subject ID, COVID-19 status, age in years and sex were almost always included in the sample metadata. Findings and caveats that apply to the study as a whole: How much clinical and demographic metadata was included differed by source and by participant, and the metadata was provided uncurated.

The collaborating institutions used their own protocols to collect whole blood in K2EDTA tubes. For TCRbeta analysis, collaborator samples were shipped as frozen whole blood, as isolated PBMCs, or as DNA extracted from either sample type. The immunoSEQ Assay, a bias-controlled multiplex PCR, was used to amplify TCRbeta CDR3 regions from genomic DNA. The authors processed their data as follows. The number of nucleated cells in each sample was estimated from the amplification of reference gene primers within the assay. Sequence reads were collapsed and filtered to measure the absolute abundance of every unique TCRbeta CDR3 rearrangement. For each sample, productive Simpson clonality was calculated by taking the square root of Simpson's diversity index across productive rearrangements. The table was pulled from immuneACCESS by TCRdb, which kept in-frame rearrangements only. Such tables lose some clones; where checked, under half of the loss comes from unresolved V genes, and the rest has no known cause. The DNA gave D and trimming, while V, J and clone size come from that table. For this sample the table gives more than 150,000 clones, of which 85% to 90% were detected only once. The ten largest clones take up less than 3.5% of the sample.

At the junction V is shortened by 4 bases and J by 6 bases, with 12 bases in between. From its cysteine to its phenylalanine, the CDR3 spans 13 amino acids. The kept DNA is CDR3 alone, 39 bases in frame from the first base. CDR1 and CDR2 are drawn from the germline V gene (reference sequence): MNHEY, SMNVEV. Remarks on this clone: The clone's antigen remains unknown. Base-call qualities are not available, and no considerably larger clone is one nucleotide away.

The chain is made from TRBV27 and TRBJ1-2; TRBD1 is perhaps the D gene, given 6 matching bases. Source material: peripheral blood. This TCR was recovered from a middle-aged man with active or convalescent COVID-19. CDR3 loop: CASSSTGHHGYTF. The nucleotide sequence is given as TGTGCCAGCAGTTCGACAGGACATCATGGCTACACCTTC.